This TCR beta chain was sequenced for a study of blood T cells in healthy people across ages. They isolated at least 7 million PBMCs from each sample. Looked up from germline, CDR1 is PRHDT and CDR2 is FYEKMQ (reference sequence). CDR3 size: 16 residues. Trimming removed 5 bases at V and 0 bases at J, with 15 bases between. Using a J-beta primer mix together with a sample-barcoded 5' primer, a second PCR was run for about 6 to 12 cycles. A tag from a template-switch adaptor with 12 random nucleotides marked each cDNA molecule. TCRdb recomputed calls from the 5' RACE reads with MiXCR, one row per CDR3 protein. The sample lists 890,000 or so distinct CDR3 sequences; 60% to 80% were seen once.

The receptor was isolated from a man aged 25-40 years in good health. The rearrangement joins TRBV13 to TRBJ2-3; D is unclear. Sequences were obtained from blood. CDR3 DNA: TGTGCCAGCAGCCCCATCCGGGCTTCTAGCACAGATACGCAGTATTTT. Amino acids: CASSPIRASSTDTQYF.